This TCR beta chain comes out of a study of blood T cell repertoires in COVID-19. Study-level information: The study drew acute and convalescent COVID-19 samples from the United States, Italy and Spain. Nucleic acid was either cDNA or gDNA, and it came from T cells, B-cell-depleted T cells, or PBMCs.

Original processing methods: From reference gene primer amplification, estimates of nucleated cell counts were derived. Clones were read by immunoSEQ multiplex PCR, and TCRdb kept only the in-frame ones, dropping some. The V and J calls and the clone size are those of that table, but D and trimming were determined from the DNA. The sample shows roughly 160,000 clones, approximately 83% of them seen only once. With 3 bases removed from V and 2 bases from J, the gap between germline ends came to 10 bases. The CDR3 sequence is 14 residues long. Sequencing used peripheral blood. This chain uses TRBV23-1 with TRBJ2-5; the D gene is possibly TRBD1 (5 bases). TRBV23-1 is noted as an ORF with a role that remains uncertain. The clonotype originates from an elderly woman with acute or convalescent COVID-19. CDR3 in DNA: TGCGCCAGCAGTCACCAACGGACACAAGAGACCCAGTACTTC. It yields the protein CASSHQRTQETQYF.